These 22 T cell receptor beta chains share one sample of origin, sequenced in a study of blood T cell repertoires in COVID-19. TCRdb's table, derived via immunoSEQ multiplex PCR, lists solely in-frame clones and lacks some. The table records over 200,000 clones, over 80% of them present only once. The source material was peripheral blood. These receptors were taken from a human donor in a cohort sampled during active COVID-19.

On this clone itself: This CDR3 is also generated by other DNA sequences in the sample. The J gene is TRBJ2-7, the V gene TRBV19; D is possibly TRBD1 (5 bases). Trimming cost V 1 base and J 3 bases, with 10 bases left between them. This CDR3 comprises 14 residues. Germline CDR1 reads LNHDA; CDR2 reads SQIVND (reference sequence). CDR3 nucleotide sequence: TGTGCCAGTAGTATAGCAGGGTCCCTCTACGAGCAGTACTTC. It specifies CASSIAGSLYEQYF. Based on the CDR3 plus reference TRBV19 and TRBJ2-7, the full variable domain is DGGITQSPKYLFRKEGQNVTLSCEQNLNHDAMYWYRQDPGQGLRLIYYSQIVNDFQKGDIAEGYSVSREKKESFPLTVTSAQKNPTAFYLCASSIAGSLYEQYFGPGTRLTVT.

The rearrangement uses TRBV4-1 and TRBJ2-7; unclear D gene. Trimming took 1 base from V and 7 from J, leaving 14 bases between them. This CDR3 is 14 amino acids long. Germline CDR1 MGHRA, CDR2 YSYEKL. CDR3 region: CASSQVDKALEQYF. For the CDR3, the DNA is TGCGCCAGCAGCCAAGTAGATAAAGCCTTGGAGCAGTACTTC.

The chain employs TRBV14 and TRBJ2-7; 10 nucleotides line up with TRBD2. Per the germline V gene, CDR1 is SGHDN and CDR2 is FVKESK. With V trimmed by 4 bases and J by 0 bases, 3 bases remained unmatched. CDR3 length equals 15 residues. CDR3 residues: CASSRAGGASYEQYF. CDR3 DNA sequence: TGTGCCAGCAGCCGAGCGGGAGGGGCCTCCTACGAGCAGTACTTC.

This clone was detected a few times. The rearrangement uses TRBV28 and TRBJ1-1; D possibly corresponds to TRBD1 (6 bases). Trimming left V 7 bases short and J 7 bases short, with 16 bases between. Germline V gives CDR1 MDHEN, CDR2 SYDVKM. This CDR3 spans 13 amino acids. The DNA for the CDR3 is TGTGCCAGCACTACCCAAACAGGGTATGAAGCTTTCTTT. This gives the protein CASTTQTGYEAFF.

This clone appeared a few times. V is TRBV6-5 and J is TRBJ2-7, with 7 positions matching TRBD1. V dropped 5 bases and J dropped 0; count of bases not matched to a gene: 7. This CDR3 region has 15 residues. Germline V gene lookup returns CDR1 MNHEY and CDR2 SVGAGI. The CDR3 nucleotides are TGTGCCAGCAGTCTACGACAGGGTGTCTCCTACGAGCAGTACTTC. This translates into CASSLRQGVSYEQYF.

V and J are TRBV9 and TRBJ2-7; TRBD1 matches 7 bases. Per the germline V gene, CDR1 is SGDLS and CDR2 is YYNGEE. This CDR3 spans 14 amino acids. V lost 5 bases, J lost 3 bases, and 8 bases stayed unmatched. The CDR3 spells CASSPPGQIYEQYF. The CDR3 nucleotides are TGTGCCAGCAGTCCCCCGGGACAGATCTACGAGCAGTACTTC.

As to this clone: The sample carries other DNA sequences with the same CDR3. The J gene is TRBJ1-3, the V gene TRBV7-2, with 8 positions matching TRBD1. This CDR3 spans 17 amino acids. CDR1 is SGHTA and CDR2 is FQGNSA in the germline V gene. Trimming removed 0 bases from V and 0 bases from J; junction bases left unmatched: 4. CDR3 residues: CASSLAGTGGSGNTIYF. The DNA for the CDR3 is TGTGCCAGCAGCTTAGCGGGGACAGGTGGCTCTGGAAACACCATATATTTT.

V gene TRBV27 combines with J gene TRBJ1-6; TRBD1 matches 10 bases. With 6 bases clipped from V and 9 bases from J, the junction kept 5 bases outside the gene matches. The CDR3 loop spans 14 amino acids. CDR1 and CDR2 from the germline V gene are MNHEY and SMNVEV (reference sequence). The CDR3 DNA sequence: TGTGCCAGCAGGGGGGACAGGGGCCCTTCACCCCTCCACTTT. Translated: CASRGDRGPSPLHF.

The V gene is TRBV11-3, the J gene TRBJ2-7, with D hard to call. V was pared by 5 bases and J by 2 bases, with 10 bases between. Germline V gene sequence: CDR1 SGHNT, CDR2 YENEEA. The CDR3 is 13 amino acids. CDR3 in DNA: TGTGCCAGCAGCCCCCGGTCCACCTACGAGCAGTACTTC. This codes for CASSPRSTYEQYF. Filled out from reference TRBV11-3 and TRBJ2-7, the complete variable domain reads EAGVVQSPRYKIIEKKQPVAFWCNPISGHNTLYWYLQNLGQGPELLIRYENEEAVDDSQLPKDRFSAERLKGVDSTLKIQPAELGDSAVYLCASSPRSTYEQYFGPGTRLTVT.

This chain links TRBV7-2 with TRBJ1-1; D might be TRBD1 (6 bases). The CDR3 has 18 residues. Germline V gene lookup returns CDR1 SGHTA and CDR2 FQGNSA. Trimming shortened V by 6 bases and J by 3 bases, and 26 bases separated the two germline ends. The CDR3 protein is CASSSSKKSGGVDTEAFF. CDR3 DNA sequence: TGTGCCAGCAGTTCTAGTAAGAAATCGGGGGGCGTGGACACTGAAGCTTTCTTT.

This chain joins TRBV24-1 and TRBJ2-1, with D unresolved. The germline gives CDR1 KGHDR, CDR2 SFDVKD. The V and J ends lost 5 bases and 5 bases respectively, with 9 bases between them. The CDR3 sequence is 13 residues long. The DNA for the CDR3 is TGTGCCACCAGTGGTGTATCCCACAATGAGCAGTTCTTC. As protein: CATSGVSHNEQFF.

This clone has only one observation. This chain links TRBV30 with TRBJ2-7; D is possibly TRBD2 (5 bases). Trimming left V 5 bases short and J 6 bases short, with 17 bases between. Germline V gene data show CDR1 as GTSNPN and CDR2 as SVGIG (reference sequence). CDR3 length: 13 residues. The CDR3 DNA is TGTGCCTGGGGGCTGACGGGGAAGGGCGAGCAGTACTTC. Translation: CAWGLTGKGEQYF.

The rearrangement uses TRBV7-2 and TRBJ2-5, with 7 bases fitting TRBD2. In germline, CDR1 is SGHTA, CDR2 FQGNSA. V shed 4 bases and J 7 bases; nucleotides not matched to a gene: 9. The CDR3 spans 14 residues. The CDR3 nucleotides read TGTGCCAGCAGCTCTGGGAGCGGGATCGGGACCCAGTACTTC. Protein sequence: CASSSGSGIGTQYF.

The chain recombines TRBV5-4 with TRBJ1-1; 8 positions match TRBD1. This CDR3 is 14 amino acids long. Germline loops: CDR1 SGHNT, CDR2 YYREEE (reference sequence). V shed 4 bases and J 3 bases; nucleotides not matched to a gene: 5. CDR3 in DNA: TGTGCCAGCAGCCCCACAGGGGGATACACTGAAGCTTTCTTT. Translated, it gives CASSPTGGYTEAFF.

This chain uses TRBV2 with TRBJ2-7; D gene uncertain. The CDR3 has 14 amino acids. CDR1 SNHLY and CDR2 FYNNEI come from the germline V gene. Trimming removed 7 bases from V and 2 bases from J, with 15 bases in between. This CDR3 reads CASIPPGTPYEQYF. The CDR3 bases are TGTGCCAGCATACCTCCAGGAACCCCCTACGAGCAGTACTTC.

The genes are TRBV11-3 and TRBJ2-7; no definite D call. Trimming removed 0 bases at V and 0 bases at J, with 6 bases between. In germline, CDR1 is SGHNT, CDR2 YENEEA. This CDR3 contains 14 residues. The CDR3 nucleotides are TGTGCCAGCAGCTTAGATGCGAGCTCCTACGAGCAGTACTTC. Its protein product is CASSLDASSYEQYF. Full variable domain (remainder filled in from reference TRBV11-3 and TRBJ2-7): EAGVVQSPRYKIIEKKQPVAFWCNPISGHNTLYWYLQNLGQGPELLIRYENEEAVDDSQLPKDRFSAERLKGVDSTLKIQPAELGDSAVYLCASSLDASSYEQYFGPGTRLTVT.

This chain joins TRBV3-1 (or the pseudogene TRBV3-2) and TRBJ2-1, with a weak D call TRBD2 (5 bases). CDR1 is LGHDT and CDR2 is YNNKEL in the germline V gene (reference sequence). The CDR3 totals 17 residues. V was clipped by 0 bases and J by 0 bases, with 12 bases between them. The CDR3 nucleotides read TGTGCCAGCAGCCAAGAAAGGCGGAGGAGCTCCTACAATGAGCAGTTCTTC. It is translated as CASSQERRRSSYNEQFF.

The CDR3 spells CASSIPRPGTAYGYTF. The DNA for the CDR3 is TGTGCCAGTAGTATCCCCCGCCCAGGGACTGCCTATGGCTACACCTTC. The rearrangement joins TRBV19 to TRBJ1-2; D perhaps matches TRBD1 (5 bases). This CDR3 contains 16 residues. Trimming pared 3 bases from V and 4 bases from J, leaving 18 bases between. The germline V gene has CDR1 LNHDA and CDR2 SQIVND (reference sequence).

V gene TRBV20-1 combines with J gene TRBJ2-1; D unresolved. Trimming took 3 bases from V and 4 from J, leaving 4 bases between them. The germline V gene has CDR1 DFQATT and CDR2 SNEGSKA (reference sequence). The CDR3 runs 11 residues. CDR3 loop: CSASSYNEQFF. In DNA, the CDR3 is TGCAGTGCTAGTTCTTACAATGAGCAGTTCTTC.

The V and J genes are TRBV7-9 and TRBJ2-7; 7 bases fit TRBD2. Trimming removed 1 base from V and 6 bases from J; junction bases left unmatched: 9. In germline, CDR1 is SEHNR, CDR2 FQNEAQ (reference sequence). There are 15 residues in the CDR3. CDR3: CASSLESGIRIEQYF. CDR3 DNA sequence: TGTGCCAGCAGCTTAGAAAGCGGGATCCGAATCGAGCAGTACTTC.

The V gene is TRBV19, the J gene TRBJ1-2; D uncertain. With 2 bases removed from V and 8 bases from J, the gap between germline ends came to 12 bases. The V gene's germline CDR1 is LNHDA and CDR2 SQIVND (reference sequence). The CDR3 is 13 residues long. The CDR3 here is CASSISRSLGYTF. The CDR3 DNA is TGTGCCAGTAGTATAAGTCGGAGCCTCGGCTACACCTTC.

The chain carries TRBV7-2 and TRBJ2-3; tentative D call: TRBD2 (5 bases). CDR1 SGHTA and CDR2 FQGNSA come from the germline V gene. With 4 bases removed from V and 6 bases from J, the gap between germline ends came to 8 bases. This CDR3 spans 12 amino acids. Written as DNA, the CDR3 is TGTGCCAGCAGCTCCACGGGGGATACGCAGTATTTT. Amino acid sequence: CASSSTGDTQYF.